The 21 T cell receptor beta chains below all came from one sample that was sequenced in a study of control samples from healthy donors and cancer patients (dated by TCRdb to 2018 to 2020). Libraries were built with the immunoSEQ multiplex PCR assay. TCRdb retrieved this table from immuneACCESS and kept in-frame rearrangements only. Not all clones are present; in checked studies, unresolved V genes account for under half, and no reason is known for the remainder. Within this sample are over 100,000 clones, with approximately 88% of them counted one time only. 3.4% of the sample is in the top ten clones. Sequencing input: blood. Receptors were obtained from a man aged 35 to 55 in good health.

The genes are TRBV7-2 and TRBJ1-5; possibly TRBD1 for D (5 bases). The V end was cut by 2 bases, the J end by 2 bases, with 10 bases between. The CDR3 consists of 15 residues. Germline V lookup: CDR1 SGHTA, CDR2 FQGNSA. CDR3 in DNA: TGTGCCAGCAGCTTAAGGGGTATCGGCAATCAGCCCCAGCATTTT. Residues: CASSLRGIGNQPQHF.

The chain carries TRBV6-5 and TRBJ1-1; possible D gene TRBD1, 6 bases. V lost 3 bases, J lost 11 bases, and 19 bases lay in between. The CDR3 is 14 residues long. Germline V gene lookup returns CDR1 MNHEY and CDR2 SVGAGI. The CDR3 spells CASSYLRDKGSAFF. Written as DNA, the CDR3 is TGTGCCAGCAGTTATCTCCGGGACAAAGGGTCGGCTTTCTTT.

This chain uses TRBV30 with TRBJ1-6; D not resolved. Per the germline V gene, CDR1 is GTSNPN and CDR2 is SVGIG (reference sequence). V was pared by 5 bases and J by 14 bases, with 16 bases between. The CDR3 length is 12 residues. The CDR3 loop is CAWRLFDSTLHF. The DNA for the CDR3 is TGTGCCTGGCGATTGTTCGATTCGACCCTCCACTTT.

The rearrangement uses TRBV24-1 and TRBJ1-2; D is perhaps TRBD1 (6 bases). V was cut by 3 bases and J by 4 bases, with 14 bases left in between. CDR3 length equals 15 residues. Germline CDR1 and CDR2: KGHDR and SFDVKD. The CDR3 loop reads CATSDDSRGGYGYTF. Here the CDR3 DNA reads TGTGCCACCAGTGATGACTCCAGGGGAGGCTATGGCTACACCTTC.

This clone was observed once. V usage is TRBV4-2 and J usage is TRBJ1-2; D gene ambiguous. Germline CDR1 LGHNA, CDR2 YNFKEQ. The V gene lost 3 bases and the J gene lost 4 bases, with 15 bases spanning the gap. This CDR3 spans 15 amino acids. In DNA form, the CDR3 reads TGTGCCAGCAGCCACGGGCTCGAGCAGGCCTATGGCTACACCTTC. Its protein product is CASSHGLEQAYGYTF.

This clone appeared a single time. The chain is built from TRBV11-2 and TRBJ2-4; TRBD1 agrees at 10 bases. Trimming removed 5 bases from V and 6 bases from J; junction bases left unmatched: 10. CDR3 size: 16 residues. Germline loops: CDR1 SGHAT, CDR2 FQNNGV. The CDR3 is CASSRGTGDSRNIQYF. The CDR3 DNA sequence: TGTGCCAGCAGCAGAGGGACAGGGGATTCTAGAAACATTCAGTACTTC.

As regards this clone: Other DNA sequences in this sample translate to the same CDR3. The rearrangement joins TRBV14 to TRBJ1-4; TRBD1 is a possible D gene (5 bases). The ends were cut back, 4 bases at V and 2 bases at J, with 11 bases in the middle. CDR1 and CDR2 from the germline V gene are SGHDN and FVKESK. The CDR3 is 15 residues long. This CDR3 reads CASSRGTGTNEKLFF. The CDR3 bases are TGTGCCAGCAGCCGCGGGACTGGGACTAATGAAAAACTGTTTTTT.

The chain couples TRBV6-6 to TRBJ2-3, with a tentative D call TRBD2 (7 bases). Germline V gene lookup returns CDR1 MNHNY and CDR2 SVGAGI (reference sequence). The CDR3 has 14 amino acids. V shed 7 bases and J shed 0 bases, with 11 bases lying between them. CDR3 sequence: CASKGGGSTDTQYF. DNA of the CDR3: TGTGCCAGCAAGGGCGGGGGCAGCACAGATACGCAGTATTTT.

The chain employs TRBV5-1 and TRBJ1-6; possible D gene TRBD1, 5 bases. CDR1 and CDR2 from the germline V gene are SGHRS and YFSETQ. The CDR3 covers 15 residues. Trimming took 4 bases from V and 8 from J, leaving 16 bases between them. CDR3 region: CASSPRDQGDSPLHF. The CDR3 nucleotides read TGCGCCAGCAGCCCACGGGACCAGGGCGATTCACCCCTCCACTTT.

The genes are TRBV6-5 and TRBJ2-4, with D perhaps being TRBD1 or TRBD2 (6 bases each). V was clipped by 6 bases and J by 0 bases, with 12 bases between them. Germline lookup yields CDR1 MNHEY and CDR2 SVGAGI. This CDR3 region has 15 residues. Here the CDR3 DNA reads TGTGCCAGCAGGGGGGGACAACTAGCCAAAAACATTCAGTACTTC. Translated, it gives CASRGGQLAKNIQYF.

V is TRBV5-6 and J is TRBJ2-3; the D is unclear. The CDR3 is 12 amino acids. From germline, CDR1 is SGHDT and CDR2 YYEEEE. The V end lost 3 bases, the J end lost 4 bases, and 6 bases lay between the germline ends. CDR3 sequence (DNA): TGTGCCAGCAGCTACCACTCAGATACGCAGTATTTT. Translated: CASSYHSDTQYF.

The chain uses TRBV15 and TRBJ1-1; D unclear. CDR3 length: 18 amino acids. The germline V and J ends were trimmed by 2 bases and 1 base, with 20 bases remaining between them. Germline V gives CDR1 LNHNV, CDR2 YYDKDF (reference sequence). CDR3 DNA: TGTGCCACCAGCAGAAAACTCCTGAATTTCGGACCGAACACTGAAGCTTTCTTT. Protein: CATSRKLLNFGPNTEAFF.

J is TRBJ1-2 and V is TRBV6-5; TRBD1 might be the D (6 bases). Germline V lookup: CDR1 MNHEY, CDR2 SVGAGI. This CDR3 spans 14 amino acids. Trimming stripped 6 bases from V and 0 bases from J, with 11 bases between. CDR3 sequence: CASRGGLANYGYTF. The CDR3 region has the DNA TGTGCCAGCAGAGGGGGGTTGGCTAACTATGGCTACACCTTC.

CDR3 amino acids: CATSRVPGGVEAQFF. CDR3 nucleotide sequence: TGTGCCACCAGCAGAGTTCCAGGCGGCGTAGAAGCGCAGTTCTTC. V is TRBV15 and J is TRBJ2-1; D is ambiguous. CDR3 length equals 15 residues. Trimming left V 1 base short and J 12 bases short, with 19 bases between. The germline CDR1 and CDR2 sequences are LNHNV and YYDKDF (reference sequence).

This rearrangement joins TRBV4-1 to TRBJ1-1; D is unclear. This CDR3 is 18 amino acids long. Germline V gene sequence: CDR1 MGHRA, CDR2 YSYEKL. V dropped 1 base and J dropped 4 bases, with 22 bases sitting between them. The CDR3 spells CASSQASGSSGLGTEAFF. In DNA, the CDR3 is TGCGCCAGCAGCCAAGCCTCCGGATCTTCGGGCTTGGGCACTGAAGCTTTCTTT.

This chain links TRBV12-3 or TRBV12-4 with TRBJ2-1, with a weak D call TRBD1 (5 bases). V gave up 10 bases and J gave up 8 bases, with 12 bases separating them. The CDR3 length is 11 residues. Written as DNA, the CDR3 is TGTGCCACCTCATGGGGCGATGAGCAGTTCTTC. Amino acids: CATSWGDEQFF.

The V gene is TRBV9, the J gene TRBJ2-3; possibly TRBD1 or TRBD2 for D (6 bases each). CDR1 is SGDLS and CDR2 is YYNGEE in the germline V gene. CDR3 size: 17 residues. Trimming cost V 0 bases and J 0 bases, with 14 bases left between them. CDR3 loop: CASSVEGGVDSTDTQYF. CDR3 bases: TGTGCCAGCAGCGTAGAGGGGGGCGTAGATAGCACAGATACGCAGTATTTT. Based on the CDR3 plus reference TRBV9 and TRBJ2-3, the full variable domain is DSGVTQTPKHLITATGQRVTLRCSPRSGDLSVYWYQQSLDQGLQFLIQYYNGEERAKGNILERFSAQQFPDLHSELNLSSLELGDSALYFCASSVEGGVDSTDTQYFGPGTRLTVL.

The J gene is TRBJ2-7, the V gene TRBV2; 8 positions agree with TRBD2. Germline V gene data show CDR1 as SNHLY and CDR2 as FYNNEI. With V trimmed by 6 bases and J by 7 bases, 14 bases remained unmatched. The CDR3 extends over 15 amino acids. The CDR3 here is CASSPWGAGEGEQYF. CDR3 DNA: TGTGCCAGCAGCCCCTGGGGAGCGGGAGAGGGGGAGCAGTACTTC.

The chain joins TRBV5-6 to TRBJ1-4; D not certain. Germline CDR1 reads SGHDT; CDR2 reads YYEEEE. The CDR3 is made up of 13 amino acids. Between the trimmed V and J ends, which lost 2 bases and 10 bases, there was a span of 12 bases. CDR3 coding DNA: TGTGCCAGCAGCTTATGGCAGGTCGGAAAACTGTTTTTT. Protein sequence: CASSLWQVGKLFF.

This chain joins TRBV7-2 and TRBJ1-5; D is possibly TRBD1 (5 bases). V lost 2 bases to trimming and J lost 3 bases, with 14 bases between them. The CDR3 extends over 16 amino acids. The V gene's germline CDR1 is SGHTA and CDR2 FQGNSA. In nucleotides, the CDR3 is TGTGCCAGCAGCTTATACGGGGCAGTTGACAATCAGCCCCAGCATTTT. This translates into CASSLYGAVDNQPQHF.

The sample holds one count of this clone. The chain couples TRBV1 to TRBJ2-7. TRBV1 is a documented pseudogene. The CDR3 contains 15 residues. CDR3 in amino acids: CTSSQDRDQKDEQYF. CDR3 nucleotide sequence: TGCACCAGCAGCCAAGATCGCGACCAAAAAGACGAGCAGTACTTC.